This T cell receptor (beta chain) was identified during a study of CD8+ T cells in alopecia areata. Notes on this clone: Its matching antigen is unknown.

Study conclusions and caveats: In scalp, tofacitinib significantly decreased clonality and expanded CD8+ clones among the top 100.

Reverse transcribed after extraction, RNA yielded cDNA as the sequencing template. Sequencing was performed with immunoSEQ multiplex PCR; in TCRdb, only in-frame clones are kept and a portion is missing. This sample has 95,000 to 110,000 clones, with 65% to 90% found just once. CDR3 length: 15 amino acids. V gave up 1 base and J gave up 0 bases, with 7 bases separating them. Looked up from germline, CDR1 is LNHDA and CDR2 is SQIVND (reference sequence). Documented treatment: oral pan-JAK inhibitor, 5-10 mg twice daily. The study team obtained lesional scalp punch biopsies and peripheral blood from alopecia areata patients.

This material consisted of CD8+ T cells sorted from blood, taken at week 34, from a patient treated with tofacitinib. This receptor was obtained from a human donor with alopecia areata. The genes are TRBV19 and TRBJ2-1, with D unresolved. CDR3 in amino acids: CASSIVVSSYNEQFF. CDR3 DNA: TGTGCCAGTAGTATAGTGGTGAGCTCCTACAATGAGCAGTTCTTC.